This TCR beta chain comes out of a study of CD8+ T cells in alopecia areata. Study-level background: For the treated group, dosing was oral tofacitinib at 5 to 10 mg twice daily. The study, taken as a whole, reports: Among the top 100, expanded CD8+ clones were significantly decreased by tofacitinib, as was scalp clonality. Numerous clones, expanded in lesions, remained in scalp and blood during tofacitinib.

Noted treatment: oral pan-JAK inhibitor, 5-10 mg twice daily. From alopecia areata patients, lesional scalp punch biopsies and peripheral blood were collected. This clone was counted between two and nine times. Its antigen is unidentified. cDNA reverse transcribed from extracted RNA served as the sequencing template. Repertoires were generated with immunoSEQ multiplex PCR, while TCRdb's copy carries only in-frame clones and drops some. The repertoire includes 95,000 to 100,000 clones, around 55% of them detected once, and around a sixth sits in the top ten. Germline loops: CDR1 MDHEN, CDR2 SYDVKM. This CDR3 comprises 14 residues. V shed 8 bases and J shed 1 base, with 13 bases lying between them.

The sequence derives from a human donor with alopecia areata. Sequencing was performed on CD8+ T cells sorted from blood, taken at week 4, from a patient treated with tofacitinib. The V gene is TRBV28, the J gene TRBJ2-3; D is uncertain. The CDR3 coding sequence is TGTGCCAGCCAAAGAACTCGGGGCACAGATACGCAGTATTTT. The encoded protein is CASQRTRGTDTQYF. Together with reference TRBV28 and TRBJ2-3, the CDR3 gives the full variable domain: DVKVTQSSRYLVKRTGEKVFLECVQDMDHENMFWYRQDPGLGLRLIYFSYDVKMKEKGDIPEGYSVSREKKERFSLILESASTNQTSMYLCASQRTRGTDTQYFGPGTRLTVL.